The rows below give T cell receptor beta chains drawn from one sample of a study of persistence of HIV-infected CD4 T cells. No antigen is known for these receptors. TCRdb keeps only in-frame clones here, not all; method: immunoSEQ multiplex PCR. Of 45,000 to 55,000 clones in the sample, about four fifths were seen once. Sample: CD4+ T cells sorted from PBMCs after 18-hour stimulation, taken from a patient who received antiretroviral therapy. The receptors stem from an adult man with HIV who was CMV-seropositive. CDR3s leave out the opening cysteine and the closing phenylalanine or tryptophan. Each record gives: V gene, D gene, CDR3 protein. The D gene is left open where the match is weak.

V gene: TRBV7-2; D gene: .; CDR3 protein: ASSRQGLYEQY
V gene: TRBV7-2; D gene: .; CDR3 protein: ASSLTGKETQY
V gene: TRBV6-5; D gene: .; CDR3 protein: ASSYQQLRGSGYT
V gene: TRBV29-1; D gene: .; CDR3 protein: SLSYGNTEAF
V gene: TRBV7-8; D gene: TRBD1; CDR3 protein: ASSPGQGYLIGGYT
V gene: TRBV29-1; D gene: .; CDR3 protein: SVEEVKNIQY
V gene: TRBV27; D gene: TRBD1; CDR3 protein: ASSPLGQYFTDTQY
V gene: TRBV10-3; D gene: .; CDR3 protein: AIKGVTGHTEAF
V gene: TRBV5-6; D gene: .; CDR3 protein: ASSFNLQDTQY
V gene: TRBV18; D gene: .; CDR3 protein: ASSPRTAQETQY
V gene: TRBV6-5; D gene: .; CDR3 protein: ASSFNRANYGYT
V gene: TRBV19; D gene: .; CDR3 protein: ASSIVEGANQPQH
V gene: TRBV7-2; D gene: TRBD1; CDR3 protein: ASSPRQGGSYEQY
V gene: TRBV19; D gene: .; CDR3 protein: ASSIAGDNQPQH
V gene: TRBV7-9; D gene: .; CDR3 protein: ASSFRANTGELF
V gene: TRBV5-4; D gene: TRBD1; CDR3 protein: ASSYRDSNYGYT
V gene: TRBV30; D gene: .; CDR3 protein: AWSPLQDYGYT
V gene: TRBV4-3; D gene: .; CDR3 protein: ASSQERPLRAWAGANVLT
V gene: TRBV7-8; D gene: .; CDR3 protein: ASSTGQGNQPQH
V gene: TRBV3-1/TRBV3-2; D gene: TRBD2; CDR3 protein: ASSQDMTSGDEQY
V gene: TRBV19; D gene: TRBD1; CDR3 protein: ASRKDRAFNTGELF
V gene: TRBV6-5; D gene: .; CDR3 protein: ASSYGFSRGSPLH
V gene: TRBV30; D gene: .; CDR3 protein: AWSGGSNQPQH
V gene: TRBV10-2; D gene: .; CDR3 protein: ASSESRSQARLQPQH
V gene: TRBV14; D gene: .; CDR3 protein: ASSPGTVYNSPLH
V gene: TRBV18; D gene: .; CDR3 protein: ASSRDPNQPQH
V gene: TRBV7-3; D gene: .; CDR3 protein: ASSLTGIGVPHEQF
V gene: TRBV4-3; D gene: TRBD1; CDR3 protein: ASRIGTEDSPLH
V gene: TRBV4-1; D gene: .; CDR3 protein: ASSHVPGRNSGANVLT